Listed here are 14 T cell receptor beta chains from one sample, sequenced in a study of blood T cell repertoires in COVID-19. Using immunoSEQ multiplex PCR, the repertoire was profiled, and TCRdb retains in-frame clones only, with some absent. The table has under 75,000 clones, around 92% seen once; the top ten hold approximately 4.6%. Sequencing was performed on peripheral blood. These receptors originate from a man aged 50 to 60 with active COVID-19.

V gene TRBV28 combines with J gene TRBJ2-1; 9 bases agree with TRBD1. The length of the CDR3 is 14 residues. In germline, CDR1 is MDHEN, CDR2 SYDVKM. V gave up 3 bases and J gave up 10 bases; unmatched junction bases: 7. CDR3 amino acids: CASSFQQGAREQFF. The CDR3 bases are TGTGCCAGCAGTTTCCAACAGGGGGCACGAGAGCAGTTCTTC.

This clone was seen only a few times. The chain links TRBV7-8 to TRBJ2-1; 10 bases line up with TRBD2. The CDR3 totals 16 residues. Trimming removed 7 bases from V and 5 bases from J; junction bases left unmatched: 11. CDR1 and CDR2 from the germline V gene are SGHVS and FQNEAQ. The CDR3 protein is CASTRKREGLDNEQFF. The CDR3 DNA reads as TGTGCCAGCACCAGAAAGCGGGAGGGCCTTGACAATGAGCAGTTCTTC.

V gene TRBV5-5 combines with J gene TRBJ2-5; 9 bases agree with TRBD1. V gave up 4 bases and J gave up 4 bases; unmatched junction bases: 11. Per germline, CDR1 SGHKS and CDR2 YYEKEE (reference sequence). The CDR3 consists of 16 residues. The CDR3 coding sequence is TGTGCCAGCAGCGCTACGCCCTCGACAGGGGGAGAGACCCAGTACTTC. Protein sequence: CASSATPSTGGETQYF. The full variable domain, completed using reference TRBV5-5 and TRBJ2-5, is DAGVTQSPTHLIKTRGQQVTLRCSPISGHKSVSWYQQVLGQGPQFIFQYYEKEERGRGNFPDRFSARQFPNYSSELNVNALLLGDSALYLCASSATPSTGGETQYFGPGTRLLVL.

This clone was observed a handful of times. The chain uses TRBV10-1 and TRBJ1-6; maybe TRBD1 (5 bases). V dropped 4 bases and J dropped 0 bases, with 13 bases sitting between them. The germline V gene has CDR1 WNHNN and CDR2 SYGVQD (reference sequence). The CDR3 sequence is 17 residues long. CDR3 amino acids: CASSGRQTSSYNSPLHF. Written as DNA, the CDR3 is TGCGCCAGCAGTGGTCGACAGACCAGCTCCTATAATTCACCCCTCCACTTT.

V gene TRBV12-3 or TRBV12-4 combines with J gene TRBJ1-1; 11 nucleotides agree with TRBD1. The CDR3 is 13 residues long. The V and J ends lost 4 bases and 11 bases, in that order; junction bases with no gene match: 6. The CDR3 DNA reads TGTGCCAGCAGTTCGGACAGGGGGCAAAGGGCTTTCTTT. Translation: CASSSDRGQRAFF.

This chain connects TRBV11-1 to TRBJ1-1; D not certain. CDR3 length: 11 amino acids. V lost 3 bases and J lost 4, with 3 bases in between. Germline-derived CDR1 and CDR2 are SGHAT and FQDESV (reference sequence). The CDR3 protein is CASSFGTEAFF. Here the CDR3 DNA reads TGTGCCAGCAGCTTCGGCACTGAAGCTTTCTTT.

This chain links TRBV30 with TRBJ1-1; tentatively, D is TRBD1 (5 bases). CDR1 and CDR2 from the germline V gene are GTSNPN and SVGIG (reference sequence). This CDR3 is 13 amino acids long. The germline V and J ends were trimmed by 0 bases and 3 bases, with 8 bases remaining between them. The CDR3 region has the DNA TGTGCCTGGAGTGTCGGGGGGGACACTGAAGCTTTCTTT. Translating gives CAWSVGGDTEAFF. Filled out from reference TRBV30 and TRBJ1-1, the complete variable domain reads SQTIHQWPATLVQPVGSPLSLECTVEGTSNPNLYWYRQAAGRGLQLLFYSVGIGQISSEVPQNLSASRPQDRQFILSSKKLLLSDSGFYLCAWSVGGDTEAFFGQGTRLTVV.

The chain joins TRBV10-3 to TRBJ1-2; D ambiguous. Germline CDR1 and CDR2: ENHRY and SYGVKD. CDR3 size: 16 residues. The V end was cut by 4 bases, the J end by 8 bases, with 23 bases between. CDR3: CAISVSLGRDAEGYTF. The CDR3 DNA follows: TGTGCCATCAGTGTATCCCTGGGCAGAGACGCTGAAGGCTACACCTTC.

The chain recombines TRBV27 with TRBJ1-6; 8 nucleotides line up with TRBD1. V trimming: 5 bases; J trimming: 6 bases; junction bases outside the gene matches: 3. The V gene's germline CDR1 is MNHEY and CDR2 SMNVEV (reference sequence). The CDR3 is 14 residues long. CDR3 protein: CASSEDRVNSPLHF. DNA of the CDR3: TGTGCCAGCAGTGAGGACAGGGTTAATTCACCCCTCCACTTT.

The CDR3 nucleotides are TGTGCCTGGAGTGTCGGAGGGGGGGCCGGAGATACGCAGTATTTT. It encodes CAWSVGGGAGDTQYF. The genes are TRBV30 and TRBJ2-3; weak D call: TRBD2 (7 bases). This CDR3 is 15 amino acids long. The germline V gene encodes CDR1 GTSNPN and CDR2 SVGIG (reference sequence). The V gene lost 0 bases and the J gene lost 5 bases, with 15 bases spanning the gap.

The J gene is TRBJ1-5, the V gene TRBV12-2. TRBV12-2 is shown as a pseudogene. This CDR3 spans 18 amino acids. The CDR3 is CASRLARGTIWSNQPQHF. The CDR3 bases are TGTGCAAGTCGCTTAGCGCGGGGGACCATATGGAGCAATCAGCCCCAGCATTTT.

By frequency in the sample, this clone is medium-sized. The chain employs TRBV6-1 and TRBJ2-7, with D perhaps TRBD2 (7 bases). This CDR3 is 15 amino acids long. V lost 0 bases and J lost 2, with 11 bases in between. CDR1 and CDR2 (germline): MNHNS, SASEGT. In DNA, the CDR3 is TGTGCCAGCAGTGAAGCTGTAGGGGGGGCCTACGAGCAGTACTTC. Protein: CASSEAVGGAYEQYF.

The V gene is TRBV5-6, the J gene TRBJ1-4; 10 nucleotides line up with TRBD1. Per germline, CDR1 SGHDT and CDR2 YYEEEE. The CDR3 loop spans 17 amino acids. V was pared by 4 bases and J by 3 bases, with 9 bases of the junction left unmatched. The CDR3 nucleotides are TGTGCCAGCAGCCTGGGACAGGGGATCACGGCTAATGAAAAACTGTTTTTT. Its translation is CASSLGQGITANEKLFF.

This clone has only a few counts. The chain combines TRBV5-8 with TRBJ1-4, with D tentatively TRBD1 (5 bases). From germline, CDR1 is SGHTS and CDR2 YDEGEE. Trimming removed 0 bases from V and 6 bases from J, with 12 bases in between. The CDR3 loop spans 15 amino acids. The CDR3 DNA reads TGTGCCAGCAGCTTGGGGGGACTCCTTCATGAAAAACTGTTTTTT. Protein sequence: CASSLGGLLHEKLFF.